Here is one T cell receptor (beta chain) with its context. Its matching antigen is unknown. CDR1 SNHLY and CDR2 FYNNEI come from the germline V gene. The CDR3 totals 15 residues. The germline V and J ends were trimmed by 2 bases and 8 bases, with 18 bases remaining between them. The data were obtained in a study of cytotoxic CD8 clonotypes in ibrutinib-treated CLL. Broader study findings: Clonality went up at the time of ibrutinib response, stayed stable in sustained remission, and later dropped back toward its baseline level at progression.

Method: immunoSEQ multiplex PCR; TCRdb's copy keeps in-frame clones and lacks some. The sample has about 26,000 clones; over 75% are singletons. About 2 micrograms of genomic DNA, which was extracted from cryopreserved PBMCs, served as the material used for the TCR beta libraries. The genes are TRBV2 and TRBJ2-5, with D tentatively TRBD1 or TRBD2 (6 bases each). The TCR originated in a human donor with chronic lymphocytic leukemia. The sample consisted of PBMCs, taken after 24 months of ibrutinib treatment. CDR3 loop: CASSESAGAGKTQYF. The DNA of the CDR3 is TGTGCCAGCAGTGAATCGGCAGGGGCGGGAAAAACCCAGTACTTC.